The rows below give T cell receptor beta chains drawn from one sample of a study of molecular identifiers for immune sequencing clone quantification. TCRdb passed the PCR reads through MiXCR, listing each CDR3 protein once. The repertoire holds approximately 630,000 distinct CDR3 sequences, with 25% as singletons. The material sequenced was naive CD8+ T cells from blood, with Jurkat cell RNA spiked in. These receptors all stem from a human donor in good health. Some libraries in this study had Jurkat cell RNA spiked in. Each CDR3 is given with its conserved first and last residue. D genes are given only for firm matches. A row's size may be missing; if present it is once, few, many or a size class.

clone_size: -
v_call: TRBV7-6
j_call: TRBJ2-3
d_call: TRBD2
cdr3_aa: CASSSTRSWTSGRGSDTQYF
cdr3_nt: TGTGCCAGCAGCTCCACCCGGTCCTGGACTAGCGGGAGAGGGTCAGATACGCAGTATTTT

clone_size: many
v_call: TRBV7-9
j_call: TRBJ1-4
d_call: -
cdr3_aa: CASSLAGRGETNEKLFF
cdr3_nt: TGTGCCAGCAGCTTAGCAGGCAGGGGAGAGACTAATGAAAAACTGTTTTTT

clone_size: few
v_call: TRBV13
j_call: TRBJ2-1
d_call: TRBD2
cdr3_aa: CASSLEGRRGGGYNEQFF
cdr3_nt: TGTGCCAGCAGCCTAGAGGGGCGGCGGGGGGGCGGCTACAATGAGCAGTTCTTC

clone_size: -
v_call: TRBV19
j_call: TRBJ2-7
d_call: TRBD2
cdr3_aa: CASSILAGGPHKQYF
cdr3_nt: TGTGCCAGTAGTATTCTGGCGGGAGGGCCCCACAAGCAGTACTTC

clone_size: -
v_call: TRBV4-1
j_call: TRBJ1-2
d_call: TRBD1
cdr3_aa: CASSQGDRANYGYTF
cdr3_nt: TGCGCCAGCAGCCAGGGGGACAGAGCTAACTATGGCTACACCTTC

clone_size: few
v_call: TRBV12-3/TRBV12-4
j_call: TRBJ2-2
d_call: -
cdr3_aa: CASSSGTHLNTGELFF
cdr3_nt: TGTGCCAGCAGCTCGGGGACCCACTTGAACACCGGGGAGCTGTTTTTT

clone_size: -
v_call: TRBV5-8
j_call: TRBJ1-2
d_call: TRBD1
cdr3_aa: CASSPLGRGLSYGYTF
cdr3_nt: TGTGCCAGCAGCCCCTTGGGGAGGGGGCTGAGCTATGGCTACACCTTC

clone_size: many
v_call: TRBV7-9
j_call: TRBJ2-5
d_call: -
cdr3_aa: CASSLRSSPGAQYF
cdr3_nt: TGTGCCAGCAGCTTACGATCATCCCCGGGGGCCCAGTACTTC

clone_size: -
v_call: TRBV11-1
j_call: TRBJ1-2
d_call: -
cdr3_aa: CASSPAPDDTF
cdr3_nt: TGTGCCAGCAGCCCAGCCCCCGATGACACCTTC

clone_size: few
v_call: TRBV2
j_call: TRBJ1-2
d_call: TRBD1
cdr3_aa: CASTPWDRARGYTF
cdr3_nt: TGTGCCAGCACCCCATGGGACAGGGCCCGGGGCTACACCTTC

clone_size: -
v_call: TRBV27
j_call: TRBJ2-7
d_call: TRBD1
cdr3_aa: CASGTGTGDKYF
cdr3_nt: TGTGCCAGCGGGACGGGGACAGGGGATAAGTACTTC

clone_size: once
v_call: TRBV20-1
j_call: TRBJ2-3
d_call: TRBD2
cdr3_aa: CSARELAGPHSTVTQYF
cdr3_nt: TGCAGTGCTAGAGAACTAGCGGGGCCACATAGCACAGTTACGCAGTATTTT

clone_size: -
v_call: TRBV9
j_call: TRBJ2-2
d_call: TRBD2
cdr3_aa: CASSGGKAGELGGELFF
cdr3_nt: TGTGCCAGCAGCGGAGGGAAAGCGGGAGAGTTAGGCGGGGAGCTGTTTTTT

clone_size: -
v_call: TRBV27
j_call: TRBJ2-7
d_call: -
cdr3_aa: CASSFRDGPYEQYF
cdr3_nt: TGTGCCAGCAGTTTCCGGGACGGGCCCTACGAGCAGTACTTC

clone_size: few
v_call: TRBV12-3/TRBV12-4
j_call: TRBJ2-1
d_call: TRBD2
cdr3_aa: CASRDGTTYNEQFF
cdr3_nt: TGTGCCAGCAGAGACGGGACTACCTACAATGAGCAGTTCTTC

clone_size: many
v_call: TRBV5-1
j_call: TRBJ1-1
d_call: TRBD1
cdr3_aa: CASVPGQGLTEAFF
cdr3_nt: TGCGCCAGCGTTCCGGGACAGGGTCTAACTGAAGCTTTCTTT

clone_size: -
v_call: TRBV7-9
j_call: TRBJ2-2
d_call: -
cdr3_aa: CASSLGHRTPNTGALFF
cdr3_nt: TGTGCCAGCAGCTTAGGCCACCGGACTCCGAACACCGGGGCGCTGTTTTTT

clone_size: -
v_call: TRBV4-1
j_call: TRBJ2-7
d_call: -
cdr3_aa: CASSQVKSYEQYF
cdr3_nt: TGCGCCAGCAGCCAAGTGAAGTCCTACGAGCAGTACTTC

clone_size: many
v_call: TRBV19
j_call: TRBJ2-3
d_call: TRBD2
cdr3_aa: CASSMAGGMDTQYF
cdr3_nt: TGTGCCAGTAGTATGGCGGGGGGGATGGATACGCAGTATTTT

clone_size: many
v_call: TRBV7-9
j_call: TRBJ2-3
d_call: -
cdr3_aa: CASSSTRGPPDTQYF
cdr3_nt: TGTGCCAGCAGCTCCACTCGGGGACCACCAGATACGCAGTATTTT

clone_size: -
v_call: TRBV7-8
j_call: TRBJ2-3
d_call: -
cdr3_aa: CASSASRGGASPGVVTQYF
cdr3_nt: TGTGCCAGCAGCGCCTCCAGGGGGGGGGCCAGCCCGGGGGTTGTTACGCAGTATTTT

clone_size: -
v_call: TRBV7-8
j_call: TRBJ2-3
d_call: -
cdr3_aa: CASSPEGFGVGTDTQYF
cdr3_nt: TGTGCCAGCAGCCCAGAGGGATTTGGCGTTGGCACAGATACGCAGTATTTT

clone_size: many
v_call: TRBV28
j_call: TRBJ2-5
d_call: TRBD2
cdr3_aa: CASSFLLLAGSETQYF
cdr3_nt: TGTGCCAGCAGTTTCCTTCTACTAGCGGGAAGTGAGACCCAGTACTTC

clone_size: many
v_call: TRBV7-8
j_call: TRBJ2-3
d_call: -
cdr3_aa: CASSLAEGTQYF
cdr3_nt: TGTGCCAGCAGCTTAGCGGAGGGCACGCAGTATTTT

clone_size: many
v_call: TRBV20-1
j_call: TRBJ1-3
d_call: -
cdr3_aa: CSALRNLGGLGPGNTIYF
cdr3_nt: TGCAGTGCTCTACGCAACTTGGGGGGGTTGGGACCTGGAAACACCATATATTTT

clone_size: -
v_call: TRBV7-9
j_call: TRBJ2-1
d_call: -
cdr3_aa: CASSDNRMNNEQFF
cdr3_nt: TGTGCCAGCAGCGACAACCGCATGAACAATGAGCAGTTCTTC